Listed below are T cell receptor beta chains from one sample, sequenced in a study of T cells after posttransplantation cyclophosphamide. The assay was immunoSEQ multiplex PCR, and TCRdb's table has in-frame clones only and misses some. The data hold about 32,000 clones, with about 90% observed a single time. Sequencing used PBMCs. The origin of the receptors is a woman aged 40 to 49 with a blood cancer, CMV-positive, and with a related stem cell donor. CDR3s include the opening cysteine and the closing phenylalanine or tryptophan. Each record gives: J gene, V gene, D gene, clone size, CDR3 DNA, CDR3 protein. D genes are given only for firm matches. A row's size may be missing; if present it is once, few, many or a size class.

>TRBJ2-1|TRBV6-5|-|-
TGTGCCAGCAGTTACTCCCGCCTTAGCTCCTACAATGAGCAGTTCTTC
CASSYSRLSSYNEQFF
>TRBJ2-1|TRBV28|TRBD2|-
TGTGCCAGCAGTTTATTGAGAGGGCTAGCGGATGAGCAGTTCTTC
CASSLLRGLADEQFF
>TRBJ1-2|TRBV28|-|-
TGTGCCAGCAGCACATCCACCGCCCTTTCAGCTAACTATGGCTACACCTTC
CASSTSTALSANYGYTF
>TRBJ2-7|TRBV6-5|TRBD1|-
TGTGCCAGCAGCAGGGGGACCAACTACGAGCAGTACTTC
CASSRGTNYEQYF
>TRBJ1-2|TRBV5-1|-|-
TGCGCCAGCAGTGACCCAGGGGAAGACTATGGCTACACCTTC
CASSDPGEDYGYTF
>TRBJ1-5|TRBV2|-|once
TGTGCCACCGCTGTAAGCCCCTATAGCAATCAGCCCCAGCATTTT
CATAVSPYSNQPQHF
>TRBJ1-1|TRBV27|-|-
TGTGCCAGCAGTTTACAGGGTGGAGGCTCGGACAGTGAAGCTTTCTTT
CASSLQGGGSDSEAFF
>TRBJ2-7|TRBV9|TRBD2|-
TGTGCCAGCAGCGATGGAACTAGCGGTCCGTACGAGCAGTACTTC
CASSDGTSGPYEQYF
>TRBJ2-7|TRBV2|-|-
TGTGCCAGCAACCCCAGTTCGTACGAGCAGTACTTC
CASNPSSYEQYF
>TRBJ2-5|TRBV5-6|TRBD2|-
TGTGCCAGCCTTTACCGGGGGGGGCAAGAGACCCAGTACTTC
CASLYRGGQETQYF
>TRBJ1-4|TRBV9|-|once
TGTGCCAGCAGCGTAGATTCGGGGGGGGGAAATGAAAAACTGTTTTTT
CASSVDSGGGNEKLFF
>TRBJ1-1|TRBV11-2|-|once
TGTGCCAGCACCCACCGTAGGGGGAACACTGAAGCTTTCTTT
CASTHRRGNTEAFF
>TRBJ2-3|TRBV28|TRBD1|-
TGTGCCAGCAGTTTTTCCCCGGGACAGGGAGCAGATACGCAGTATTTT
CASSFSPGQGADTQYF
>TRBJ2-2|TRBV11-1|-|-
TGTGCCAGCAGTATACTGACCGGGGAGCTGTTTTTT
CASSILTGELFF
>TRBJ1-2|TRBV18|-|-
TGTGCCAGCTCACCACCCCCGGGACACATTAACTATGGCTACACCTTC
CASSPPPGHINYGYTF
>TRBJ1-2|TRBV7-9|-|-
TGTGCCAGCAGCTCCCTGCCGGTGTTTTGGGGCTACACCTTC
CASSSLPVFWGYTF
>TRBJ1-5|TRBV7-2|-|-
TGTGCCAGCAGCTTAGACAGATCGTATAGCAATCAGCCCCAGCATTTT
CASSLDRSYSNQPQHF
>TRBJ1-6|TRBV21-1|-|-
TGTGCCAGCAGCAAAGCGCTAGGAGGCCCCTATAATTCACCCCTCCACTTT
CASSKALGGPYNSPLHF
>TRBJ1-3|TRBV9|-|-
TGTGCCAGCAGCGTAGATCCCCACTTTGGAAACACCATATATTTT
CASSVDPHFGNTIYF
>TRBJ2-6|TRBV5-1|TRBD1|-
TGCGCCAGCAGCGGCCGGGACAGGGGACCCGGGGCCAACGTCCTGACTTTC
CASSGRDRGPGANVLTF
>TRBJ2-3|TRBV27|TRBD2|-
TGTGCCAGCAGTTTTTGGGGTACTAGCGGGGGATCCACAGATACGCAGTATTTT
CASSFWGTSGGSTDTQYF
>TRBJ1-1|TRBV7-8|-|-
TGTGCCAGCAGCTTAAAGGGCGGGGGGATGAACACTGAAGCTTTCTTT
CASSLKGGGMNTEAFF
>TRBJ1-2|TRBV14|TRBD1|-
TGTGCCAGCAGCCTTCAGACAGGGAACGGCTACACCTTC
CASSLQTGNGYTF
>TRBJ2-7|TRBV7-9|TRBD1|-
TGTGCCAGCACATCCGACAGGGTCGAGCAGTACTTC
CASTSDRVEQYF
>TRBJ2-4|TRBV19|-|-
TGTGCCAGTAGTATGGGGGCAAACATTCAGTACTTC
CASSMGANIQYF
>TRBJ2-1|TRBV5-1|-|-
TGCGCCAGCAGCTTGGTCGGCCAGGGCTACAATGAGCAGTTCTTC
CASSLVGQGYNEQFF
>TRBJ2-2|TRBV28|-|-
TGTGCCAGCAGTAGTCAGATCGCGAACACCGGGGAGCTGTTTTTT
CASSSQIANTGELFF
>TRBJ1-6|TRBV4-3|-|once
TGCGCCAGCAGCCAAGGAAGCTTAAGTAATTCACCCCTCCACTTT
CASSQGSLSNSPLHF
>TRBJ1-3|TRBV5-4|-|-
TGTGCCAGCAGCTTAAATGAGATATCTGGAAACACCATATATTTT
CASSLNEISGNTIYF
>TRBJ1-2|TRBV7-6|-|-
TGTGCCAGCAGCTCCCCCTGGCAGAGGGGCTACACCTTC
CASSSPWQRGYTF
>TRBJ2-7|TRBV7-9|TRBD1|-
TGTGCCAGCAGATCACTTACCCAGACAGGGGCCCGATTCTCCTACGAGCAGTACTTC
CASRSLTQTGARFSYEQYF
>TRBJ2-6|TRBV5-5|-|few
TGTGCCAGCACCTTGTCGGGACACCACTCTGGGGCCAACGTCCTGACTTTC
CASTLSGHHSGANVLTF
>TRBJ2-5|TRBV10-2|-|-
TGCGCCAGCAAGTGGGGCAGGGCCAGCGAGACCCAGTACTTC
CASKWGRASETQYF
>TRBJ2-1|TRBV6-4|TRBD2|-
TGTGCCAGCAGTGAAAGCGGGGGGGCCAATGAGCAGTTCTTC
CASSESGGANEQFF
>TRBJ1-4|TRBV19|TRBD1|-
TGTGCCAGTAGAGATACCGGGACAGGGATCGAAAAACTGTTTTTT
CASRDTGTGIEKLFF
>TRBJ2-7|TRBV29-1|TRBD1|-
TGCAGCGTCCTTCAGGGGGACCCCGGCTACGAGCAGTACTTC
CSVLQGDPGYEQYF
>TRBJ1-1|TRBV7-9|-|-
TGTGCCAGCAGCTTAGTTGGCAGGGGCAGTCCCGAAGCTTTCTTT
CASSLVGRGSPEAFF
>TRBJ1-2|TRBV7-3|TRBD1|-
TGTGCCAGCAGCCACCTAGCAGGGGGCGACTATGGCTACACCTTC
CASSHLAGGDYGYTF
>TRBJ1-1|TRBV7-9|TRBD1|once
TGTGCCAGCAAGAGACAGGGGAACACTGAAGCTTTCTTT
CASKRQGNTEAFF
>TRBJ1-5|TRBV6-1|-|-
TGTGCCAGCAGTTTAACAGGGCCTCAGCCCCAGCATTTT
CASSLTGPQPQHF
>TRBJ2-1|TRBV5-8|TRBD2|-
TGTGCCAGCAGCTCCCTGGGACTAGCGGGGGGGGGCGCCTACAATGAGCAGTTCTTC
CASSSLGLAGGGAYNEQFF
>TRBJ1-2|TRBV19|TRBD1|few
TGTGCCAGTAGTATACCCGGGACAGTCCCCCGTGGCTACACCTTC
CASSIPGTVPRGYTF
>TRBJ1-5|TRBV6-1|TRBD1|-
TGTGCCAGCAGCTTCGACAGGGGCAGCGAGCAGCCCCAGCATTTT
CASSFDRGSEQPQHF
>TRBJ2-5|TRBV11-2|-|-
TGTGCCAGCAGCCGACAGAATAGGTACCAAGAGACCCAGTACTTC
CASSRQNRYQETQYF